This passage covers 30 T cell receptor beta chains from one sample sequenced in a study of T cell responses to AZD1222 COVID-19 vaccine. This table comes from immunoSEQ multiplex PCR, and its TCRdb copy is limited to in-frame clones, with some not included. The sample holds 65,000 to 85,000 clones, 75% to 85% seen once. The specimen was peripheral blood, collected 28 days after the second AZD1222 dose. These receptors all come from an adult who received the AZD1222 COVID-19 vaccine.

The CDR3, as DNA: TGTGCCAGCAGCACTCCCGGAGGGGACGGCTACACCTTC. It codes for CASSTPGGDGYTF. The chain joins TRBV12-3 or TRBV12-4 to TRBJ1-2; weak D call: TRBD1 (5 bases). The germline V and J ends were trimmed by 6 bases and 8 bases, with 16 bases remaining between them. The CDR3 has 13 amino acids.

The chain joins TRBV11-2 to TRBJ2-7; D gene unclear. V was pared by 2 bases and J by 6 bases, with 5 bases between. CDR1 SGHAT and CDR2 FQNNGV come from the germline V gene. The CDR3 loop spans 11 amino acids. CDR3 amino acids: CASSLMSEQYF. CDR3 nucleotide sequence: TGTGCCAGCAGCTTAATGAGCGAGCAGTACTTC.

With respect to this clone: An end of the junction does not agree with germline; a read error may underlie this. This chain joins TRBV4-3 and TRBJ1-6; tentatively, D is TRBD1 (6 bases). Germline V gene sequence: CDR1 LGHNA, CDR2 YSLEER. This CDR3 region has 15 residues. CDR3 in amino acids: CASSEEDTGYSPLHF. The CDR3 bases are TGCGCCAGCAGCGAAGAAGATACAGGGTATTCACCCCTCCACTTT.

This chain uses TRBV2 with TRBJ1-2; a possible D gene is TRBD1 (5 bases). The CDR3 contains 13 residues. With 4 bases removed from V and 7 bases from J, the gap between germline ends came to 13 bases. The germline CDR1 and CDR2 sequences are SNHLY and FYNNEI. Here the CDR3 DNA reads TGTGCCAGCAGTGTCACAGGAGCGACTGGCTACACCTTC. Protein sequence: CASSVTGATGYTF.

V usage is TRBV7-8 and J usage is TRBJ1-1; D is undetermined. Germline V gene data show CDR1 as SGHVS and CDR2 as FQNEAQ. V lost 6 bases and J lost 4, with 9 bases in between. This CDR3 has 12 amino acids. CDR3 sequence: CASRGRSTEAFF. The CDR3 DNA follows: TGTGCCAGCAGGGGGAGAAGCACTGAAGCTTTCTTT.

V and J are TRBV6-5 and TRBJ1-6; unclear D gene. V was trimmed by 2 bases and J by 2 bases, leaving 7 bases between them. The CDR3 length is 15 residues. The germline V gene has CDR1 MNHEY and CDR2 SVGAGI. CDR3 nucleotides: TGTGCCAGCAGTTACCGACGGACCTATAATTCACCCCTCCACTTT. Its protein product is CASSYRRTYNSPLHF.

This clone has just a few counts. J is TRBJ2-5 and V is TRBV28; either TRBD1 or TRBD2 may fit D (6 bases each). The CDR3 contains 15 residues. The ends were cut back, 0 bases at V and 1 base at J, with 9 bases in the middle. Looked up from germline, CDR1 is MDHEN and CDR2 is SYDVKM. For the CDR3, the DNA is TGTGCCAGCAGTTTATGGAGGGGGGCCCAAGAGACCCAGTACTTC. Its protein is CASSLWRGAQETQYF.

Only one count was recorded for this clone. The rearrangement joins TRBV6-1 to TRBJ1-2, with no clear D. Between the trimmed V and J ends, which lost 3 bases and 8 bases, there was a span of 13 bases. In germline, CDR1 is MNHNS, CDR2 SASEGT. The CDR3 has 13 amino acids. This CDR3 is CASSEEPSIGYTF. The CDR3 coding sequence is TGTGCCAGCAGTGAGGAGCCCTCGATAGGCTACACCTTC.

V and J are TRBV12-5 and TRBJ2-2; either TRBD1 or TRBD2 may supply D (5 bases each). The CDR3 runs to 15 residues. Trimming took off 6 bases at V and 1 base at J, with 12 bases between the two ends. CDR1 and CDR2 from the germline V gene are LGHNT and FRNRAP. The CDR3 DNA follows: TGTGCTAGTGGCTCCAGGGCGGGGAACACCGGGGAGCTGTTTTTT. It translates to CASGSRAGNTGELFF. The full variable domain, its missing parts supplied by reference TRBV12-5 and TRBJ2-2, is DARVTQTPRHKVTEMGQEVTMRCQPILGHNTVFWYRQTMMQGLELLAYFRNRAPLDDSGMPKDRFSAEMPDATLATLKIQPSEPRDSAVYFCASGSRAGNTGELFFGEGSRLTVL.

This clone was found a few times. This chain joins TRBV21-1 and TRBJ1-6; the table's D call TRBD1 went unverified against the DNA. TRBV21-1 represents a pseudogene. The CDR3 contains 18 residues. CDR3 residues: CASSKVRTGHSYNSPLHF. The CDR3 coding sequence is TGTGCCAGCAGCAAAGTTCGGACAGGACATTCCTATAATTCACCCCTCCACTTT.

V gene TRBV28 combines with J gene TRBJ1-1; D is perhaps TRBD1 (5 bases). The CDR3 spans 15 residues. V was trimmed by 3 bases and J by 4 bases, leaving 15 bases between them. The germline V gene has CDR1 MDHEN and CDR2 SYDVKM. The DNA of the CDR3 is TGTGCCAGCAGTTTGGGGGTAGGGTCGAGCACTGAAGCTTTCTTT. As protein: CASSLGVGSSTEAFF.

The chain carries TRBV6-1 and TRBJ1-5; 7 nucleotides agree with TRBD1. The CDR3 has 18 residues. V trimming: 2 bases; J trimming: 5 bases; junction bases outside the gene matches: 15. CDR1 is MNHNS, CDR2 SASEGT, per germline. DNA for the CDR3: TGTGCCAGCAGTGAAAGGGCTTGGGACAGCACAGAATATCAGCCCCAGCATTTT. Protein: CASSERAWDSTEYQPQHF.

This chain joins TRBV30 and TRBJ2-5; D tentatively reads TRBD1 or TRBD2 (8 bases each). The CDR3 has 14 residues. V was pared by 6 bases and J by 5 bases, with 19 bases between. From germline, CDR1 is GTSNPN and CDR2 SVGIG (reference sequence). The CDR3 reads CACPGGGGSETQYF. For the CDR3, the DNA is TGTGCCTGCCCAGGGGGCGGGGGGTCGGAGACCCAGTACTTC.

The rearrangement links TRBV30 to TRBJ1-5, with TRBD1 matching over 9 bases. In germline, CDR1 is GTSNPN, CDR2 SVGIG (reference sequence). Trimming removed 4 bases from V and 8 bases from J; junction bases left unmatched: 6. CDR3 length equals 13 residues. The CDR3 bases are TGTGCCTGGAAGGGACAGGGTTTTGAGCCCCAGCATTTT. Its protein product is CAWKGQGFEPQHF.

The V call is TRBV13, the J call TRBJ1-3; no clear D. CDR1 is PRHDT, CDR2 FYEKMQ, per germline (reference sequence). CDR3 size: 14 residues. Trimming removed 8 bases at V and 0 bases at J, with 11 bases between. CDR3 coding DNA: TGTGCCAGCGTCGACACTCACTCTGGAAACACCATATATTTT. Amino acid sequence: CASVDTHSGNTIYF.

In its sample, this clone was seen once. The CDR3 sequence: CASSSLADYGYTF. CDR3 nucleotides: TGCGCCAGCAGCTCATTAGCCGACTATGGCTACACCTTC. This sequence joins TRBV5-1 and TRBJ1-2; D ambiguous. This CDR3 is 13 amino acids long. Germline V gene data show CDR1 as SGHRS and CDR2 as YFSETQ. The V gene lost 3 bases and the J gene lost 3 bases, with 9 bases spanning the gap.

This chain joins TRBV18 and TRBJ1-1, with no clear D. The V gene lost 3 bases and the J gene lost 0 bases, with 11 bases spanning the gap. Per germline, CDR1 KGHSH and CDR2 LQKENI. This CDR3 contains 15 residues. The CDR3 DNA sequence: TGTGCCAGCTCACCCCGGACGGGAGTGAACACTGAAGCTTTCTTT. It translates to CASSPRTGVNTEAFF.

The chain is built from TRBV24-1 and TRBJ2-3, with 8 bases identical to TRBD2. In germline, CDR1 is KGHDR, CDR2 SFDVKD. The CDR3 is made up of 17 amino acids. The V gene end was trimmed by 3 bases and the J gene end by 0 bases; junction bases not matched to a gene: 7. The CDR3 coding sequence is TGTGCCACCAGTGATGGGGTAGCGGGGTCAAGCACAGATACGCAGTATTTT. Its protein is CATSDGVAGSSTDTQYF.

The chain has TRBV4-1 and TRBJ2-5, with 11 bases identical to TRBD2. This CDR3 comprises 17 residues. V lost 1 base, J lost 5 bases, and 9 bases stayed unmatched. Germline lookup yields CDR1 MGHRA and CDR2 YSYEKL. CDR3 DNA sequence: TGCGCCAGCAGCCAAGGTCTCCTAGCGGGGGGTGGGGAGACCCAGTACTTC. This gives the protein CASSQGLLAGGGETQYF.

This chain joins TRBV6-1 and TRBJ1-2, with unresolved D. Per the germline V gene, CDR1 is MNHNS and CDR2 is SASEGT. Trimming took 1 base from V and 5 from J, leaving 14 bases between them. The CDR3 totals 15 residues. The CDR3 region has the DNA TGTGCCAGCAGTGAAGACCCCACAAGGGAGTATGGCTACACCTTC. Translating gives CASSEDPTREYGYTF.

The chain links TRBV27 to TRBJ2-1, with a possible D match to TRBD1 (6 bases). Trimming stripped 4 bases from V and 0 bases from J, with 10 bases between. Germline V gene sequence: CDR1 MNHEY, CDR2 SMNVEV (reference sequence). The CDR3 totals 15 residues. CDR3 nucleotide sequence: TGTGCCAGCAGTTCCGGACAGTTCTCCTACAATGAGCAGTTCTTC. This gives the protein CASSSGQFSYNEQFF.

This clone showed up just a few times. This chain uses TRBV6-5 with TRBJ1-4; a possible D gene is TRBD1 (5 bases). Trimming removed 0 bases from V and 8 bases from J, with 13 bases in between. This CDR3 has 15 residues. Per the germline V gene, CDR1 is MNHEY and CDR2 is SVGAGI. The CDR3: CASSYSGTRVEKLFF. CDR3 DNA: TGTGCCAGCAGTTACTCCGGGACCCGGGTCGAAAAACTGTTTTTT.

The rearrangement joins TRBV5-4 to TRBJ2-6, with TRBD1 matching over 7 bases. Germline V gene sequence: CDR1 SGHNT, CDR2 YYREEE (reference sequence). The CDR3 contains 16 residues. Trimming cost V 4 bases and J 4 bases; bases outside gene matches: 8. The CDR3 protein is CASSSHRGSGANVLTF. The CDR3 DNA follows: TGTGCCAGCAGCAGTCACAGGGGCTCCGGGGCCAACGTCCTGACTTTC.

The rearrangement joins TRBV5-8 to TRBJ1-5; no firm D call. The germline V and J ends were trimmed by 5 bases and 6 bases, with 9 bases remaining between them. The CDR3 spans 12 residues. Per germline, CDR1 SGHTS and CDR2 YDEGEE. As DNA, the CDR3 is TGTGCCAGCAGATTAAGGCTTCAGCCCCAGCATTTT. Translated, it gives CASRLRLQPQHF.

The gene calls are TRBV10-1 and TRBJ2-4; possibly TRBD1 for D (5 bases). CDR1 WNHNN and CDR2 SYGVQD come from the germline V gene (reference sequence). Trimming shortened V by 3 bases and J by 6 bases, and 12 bases separated the two germline ends. This CDR3 has 14 residues. For the CDR3, the DNA is TGCGCCAGCAGTGATGGGGCTACGGGAAACATTCAGTACTTC. This encodes CASSDGATGNIQYF.

This chain uses TRBV27 with TRBJ1-6; D gene ambiguous. CDR3 length equals 14 residues. Trimming left V 2 bases short and J 7 bases short, with 9 bases between. Germline CDR1 and CDR2: MNHEY and SMNVEV (reference sequence). CDR3 DNA: TGTGCCAGCAGTTTAATAGGCCAGAATTCACCCCTCCACTTT. Protein sequence: CASSLIGQNSPLHF.

This chain connects TRBV19 to TRBJ1-2; TRBD1 matches 8 bases. V shed 3 bases, J shed 7 bases, and the junction held 4 bases outside the gene matches. The CDR3 is 13 residues long. Germline V gene data show CDR1 as LNHDA and CDR2 as SQIVND (reference sequence). The CDR3 spells CASSMSTGAGYTF. CDR3 in DNA: TGTGCCAGTAGTATGTCGACAGGGGCTGGCTACACCTTC.

The chain is built from TRBV28 and TRBJ1-2, with TRBD1 matching 11 bases. CDR3 length: 15 residues. Losses at the gene ends were 6 bases for V and 5 bases for J; bases not matched to a gene: 8. Germline V gene data show CDR1 as MDHEN and CDR2 as SYDVKM. CDR3 residues: CASRSSGTGGYGYTF. The CDR3 coding sequence is TGTGCCAGCAGATCCTCCGGGACAGGGGGATATGGCTACACCTTC.

The gene calls are TRBV12-3 or TRBV12-4 and TRBJ2-2; D unresolved. The CDR3 is 12 residues long. V lost 6 bases and J 7 bases, leaving 9 bases between the germline ends. The CDR3 DNA follows: TGTGCCAGCAGCAGGACCGGCGGGGAGCTGTTTTTT. Translating gives CASSRTGGELFF.

This clone has just one count. The CDR3 reads CASGQQQNTEAFF. CDR3 sequence (DNA): TGTGCCAGTGGACAGCAACAGAACACTGAAGCTTTCTTT. The chain carries TRBV12-3 or TRBV12-4 and TRBJ1-1; TRBD1 is a possible D gene (6 bases). The CDR3 is made up of 13 amino acids. V lost 9 bases and J lost 1, with 12 bases in between.